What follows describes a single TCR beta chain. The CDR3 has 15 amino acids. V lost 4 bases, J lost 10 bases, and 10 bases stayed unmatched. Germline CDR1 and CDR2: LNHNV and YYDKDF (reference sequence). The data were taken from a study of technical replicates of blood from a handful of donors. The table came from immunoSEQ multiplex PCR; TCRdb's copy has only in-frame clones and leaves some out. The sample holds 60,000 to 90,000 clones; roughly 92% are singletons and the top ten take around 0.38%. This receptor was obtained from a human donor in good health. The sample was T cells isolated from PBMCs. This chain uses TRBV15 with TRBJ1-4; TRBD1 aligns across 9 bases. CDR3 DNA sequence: TGTGCCACCAGCACTGAGACAGGGGGTTACGGAAAACTGTTTTTT. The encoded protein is CATSTETGGYGKLFF.